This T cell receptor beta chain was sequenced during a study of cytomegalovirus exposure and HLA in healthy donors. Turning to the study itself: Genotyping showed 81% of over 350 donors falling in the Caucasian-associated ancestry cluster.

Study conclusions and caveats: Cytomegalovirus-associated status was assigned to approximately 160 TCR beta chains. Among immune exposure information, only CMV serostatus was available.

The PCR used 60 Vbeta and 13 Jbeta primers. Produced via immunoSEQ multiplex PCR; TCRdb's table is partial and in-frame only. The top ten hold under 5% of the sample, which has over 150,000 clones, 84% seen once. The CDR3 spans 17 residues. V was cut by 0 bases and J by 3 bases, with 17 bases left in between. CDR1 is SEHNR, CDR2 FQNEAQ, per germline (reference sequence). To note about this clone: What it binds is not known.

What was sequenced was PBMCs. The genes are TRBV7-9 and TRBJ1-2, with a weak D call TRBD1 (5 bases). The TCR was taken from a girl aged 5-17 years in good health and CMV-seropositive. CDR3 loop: CASSLAGGRGEDYGYTF. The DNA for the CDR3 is TGTGCCAGCAGCTTAGCTGGGGGTCGCGGGGAGGACTATGGCTACACCTTC.